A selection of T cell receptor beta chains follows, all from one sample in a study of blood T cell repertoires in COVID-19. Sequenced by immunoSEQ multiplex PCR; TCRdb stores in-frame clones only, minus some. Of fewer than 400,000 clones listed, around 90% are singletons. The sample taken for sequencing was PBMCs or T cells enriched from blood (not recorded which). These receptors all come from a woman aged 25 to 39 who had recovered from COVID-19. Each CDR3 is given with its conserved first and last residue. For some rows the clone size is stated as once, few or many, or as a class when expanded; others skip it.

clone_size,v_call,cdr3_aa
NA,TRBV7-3,CASSPGLAGVLEQFF
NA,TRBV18,CASSALTGSTEAFF
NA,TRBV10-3,CAIARADTQYF
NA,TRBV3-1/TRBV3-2,CASRETGGRTGELFF
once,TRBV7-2,CATLAGGQETQYF
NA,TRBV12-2,CASRSNLRRENSNQPQHF
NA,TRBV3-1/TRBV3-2,CASSQSGAESEKLFF
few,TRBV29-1,CSVPGVDYTF
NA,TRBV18,CASSAGTGDINQPQHF
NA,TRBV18,CASSPNRGSEAFF
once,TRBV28,CASSSEGLRDTEAFF
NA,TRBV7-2,CASSLTGSPSGVNEQFF
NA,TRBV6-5,CASSYGGAFAEQYF
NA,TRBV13,CASSRLGGPLYEQFF
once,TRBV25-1,CASSLGTSGRNEQFF
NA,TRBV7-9,CASSRRAGDTQYF
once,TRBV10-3,CAISVVGPDTQYF
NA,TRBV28,CASSLNEARQGLGYTF
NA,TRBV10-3,CAIGPGESEAFF
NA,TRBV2,CASSPYTRQGMSGNTIYF
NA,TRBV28,CASSFAQGWGGELFF
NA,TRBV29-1,CSVEAQEAGEQYF
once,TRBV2,CASSDMGGETQYF
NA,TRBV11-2,CASSQGLAGAQTQYF
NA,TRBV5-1,CASSSSGTSRYNEQFF
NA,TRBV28,CASSLTPGGRETQYF
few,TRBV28,CATRQDHNSPLHF
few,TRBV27,CASSLLAGSTDTQYF
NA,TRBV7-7,CASSPLAGPAYNEQFF
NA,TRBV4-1,CASSQGPLAYGYTF
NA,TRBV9,CASSVREGPRGMSEAFF
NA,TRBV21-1,CASSTKAGNYGYTF
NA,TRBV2,CASKTVTRYSNEQFF
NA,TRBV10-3,CAISGTGGIGNEQFF
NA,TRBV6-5,CANPLLPPTDTQYF
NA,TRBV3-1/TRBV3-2,CASSREGTYGYTF
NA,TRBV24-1,CATSPGGNAGELFF
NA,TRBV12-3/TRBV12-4,CASSSGQGVEAFF
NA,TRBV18,CASSPSGLNEQFF
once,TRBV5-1,CASSLEETQYF
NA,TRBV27,CASSKTGYYGYTF
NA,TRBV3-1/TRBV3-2,CASSQVSTGPFAEAFF
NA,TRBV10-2,CATTGQDYGYTF
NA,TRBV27,CASSLHTGTNTGELFF
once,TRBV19,CASTVLGAVANVLTF
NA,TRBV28,CASRSGQGANGYTF
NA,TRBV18,CASSPPQGEKLFF
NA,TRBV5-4,CASSPKQGGSTEAFF
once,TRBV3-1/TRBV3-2,CASSQGSVYNEQFF